These 12 T cell receptor beta chains were sequenced from one sample in a study of cytomegalovirus exposure and HLA in healthy donors. PCR involved 60 Vbeta and 13 Jbeta primers. Clones were sequenced by immunoSEQ multiplex PCR, and TCRdb holds only the in-frame ones, with some missing. The sample carries fewer than 200,000 clones, approximately 85% recorded once. The material sequenced was PBMCs. These receptors originate from a girl aged 2 to 9 in good health and CMV-seropositive.

DNA of the CDR3: TGCGCCAGCAGCCCGCAGGCTAGCGAGCGCGAGCAGTACTTC. Translation gives CASSPQASEREQYF. The genes are TRBV5-1 and TRBJ2-7; a weak D match, TRBD2 (6 bases). From germline, CDR1 is SGHRS and CDR2 YFSETQ. The CDR3 is 14 amino acids. V lost 4 bases to trimming and J lost 6 bases, with 17 bases between them.

This chain connects TRBV30 to TRBJ2-7; maybe TRBD2 (6 bases). The length of the CDR3 is 14 residues. Germline assignment: CDR1 GTSNPN and CDR2 SVGIG (reference sequence). V was cut by 5 bases and J by 2 bases, with 16 bases left in between. The CDR3 is CAWCRESGTYEQYF. The CDR3 region has the DNA TGTGCCTGGTGTCGGGAGTCGGGAACCTACGAGCAGTACTTC.

The V gene is TRBV5-1, the J gene TRBJ1-1; D might be TRBD1 (6 bases). V lost 4 bases and J 2 bases, leaving 12 bases between the germline ends. CDR3 length: 14 residues. Germline assignment: CDR1 SGHRS and CDR2 YFSETQ. CDR3 residues: CASSPDRINTEAFF. The CDR3 nucleotides read TGCGCCAGCAGCCCCGACAGGATTAACACTGAAGCTTTCTTT.

This chain links TRBV27 with TRBJ2-3; 12 bases match TRBD2. V lost 3 bases and J lost 3; bases outside the gene matches: 10. This CDR3 has 18 amino acids. The germline V gene has CDR1 MNHEY and CDR2 SMNVEV (reference sequence). CDR3 sequence: CASSFSYLAGGGTDTQYF. The CDR3 bases are TGTGCCAGCAGTTTCTCTTACCTAGCGGGAGGGGGGACAGATACGCAGTATTTT.

The chain uses TRBV5-6 and TRBJ2-6, with D possibly being TRBD1 (6 bases). Germline lookup yields CDR1 SGHDT and CDR2 YYEEEE. The ends were cut back, 2 bases at V and 0 bases at J, with 9 bases in the middle. The CDR3 has 16 amino acids. The CDR3 region has the DNA TGTGCCAGCAGCTTCCTACAGGGCTCTGGGGCCAACGTCCTGACTTTC. Amino acid sequence: CASSFLQGSGANVLTF.

The chain links TRBV28 to TRBJ2-7; no definite D call. V gave up 6 bases and J gave up 4 bases, with 25 bases separating them. The CDR3 has 17 residues. Germline V gene sequence: CDR1 MDHEN, CDR2 SYDVKM. The CDR3 DNA is TGTGCCAGCAGCCTTTCTTCCGCCGGCAGGCCGAATTACGAGCAGTACTTC. Amino acids: CASSLSSAGRPNYEQYF.

This clone appeared a few times. V gene TRBV7-6 combines with J gene TRBJ1-4; TRBD1 matches at 7 bases. There are 14 residues in the CDR3. V lost 5 bases and J lost 5; bases outside the gene matches: 5. Germline V gives CDR1 SGHVS, CDR2 FNYEAQ. In DNA form, the CDR3 reads TGTGCCAGCAGCCACAGGGGAAGGAATGAAAAACTGTTTTTT. Its protein is CASSHRGRNEKLFF.

The J gene is TRBJ1-2, the V gene TRBV30; D unresolved. This CDR3 is built from 13 residues. The V end lost 1 base, the J end lost 10 bases, and 16 bases lay between the germline ends. From germline, CDR1 is GTSNPN and CDR2 SVGIG (reference sequence). In DNA form, the CDR3 reads TGTGCCTGGAGTGATCTGGGCCCCACTCCCTACACCTTC. Translation: CAWSDLGPTPYTF.

This clone has more than one count but fewer than ten. The rearrangement uses TRBV7-8 and TRBJ1-1; D is ambiguous. There are 16 residues in the CDR3. CDR1 and CDR2 (germline): SGHVS, FQNEAQ. Trimming left V 2 bases short and J 1 base short, with 14 bases between. CDR3 loop: CASSLLAGLQNTEAFF. Here the CDR3 DNA reads TGTGCCAGCAGCTTATTAGCCGGACTGCAGAACACTGAAGCTTTCTTT.

As DNA, the CDR3 is TGTGCCAGCAGCCTAGGTACGGGGAGAAGTGTCAATCAGCCCCAGCATTTT. Its translation is CASSLGTGRSVNQPQHF. This chain connects TRBV7-9 to TRBJ1-5, with D unclear. Germline V gives CDR1 SEHNR, CDR2 FQNEAQ (reference sequence). Trimming removed 5 bases from V and 3 bases from J, with 20 bases in between. The CDR3 has 17 amino acids.

The J gene is TRBJ2-1, the V gene TRBV7-9, with a weak D call TRBD1 (5 bases). In germline, CDR1 is SEHNR, CDR2 FQNEAQ (reference sequence). The ends were cut back, 3 bases at V and 5 bases at J, with 8 bases in the middle. There are 13 residues in the CDR3. CDR3 sequence reads: CASSFDSNNEQFF. As DNA, the CDR3 is TGTGCCAGCAGCTTCGACAGCAACAATGAGCAGTTCTTC.

The rearrangement uses TRBV30 and TRBJ2-7; 12 nucleotides align to TRBD1. V trimming: 0 bases; J trimming: 5 bases; junction bases outside the gene matches: 11. The CDR3 contains 17 residues. CDR1 is GTSNPN and CDR2 is SVGIG in the germline V gene (reference sequence). CDR3 region: CAWSVGPGQGAIDEQYF. The CDR3 nucleotides read TGTGCCTGGAGTGTAGGTCCGGGACAGGGGGCAATCGACGAGCAGTACTTC.